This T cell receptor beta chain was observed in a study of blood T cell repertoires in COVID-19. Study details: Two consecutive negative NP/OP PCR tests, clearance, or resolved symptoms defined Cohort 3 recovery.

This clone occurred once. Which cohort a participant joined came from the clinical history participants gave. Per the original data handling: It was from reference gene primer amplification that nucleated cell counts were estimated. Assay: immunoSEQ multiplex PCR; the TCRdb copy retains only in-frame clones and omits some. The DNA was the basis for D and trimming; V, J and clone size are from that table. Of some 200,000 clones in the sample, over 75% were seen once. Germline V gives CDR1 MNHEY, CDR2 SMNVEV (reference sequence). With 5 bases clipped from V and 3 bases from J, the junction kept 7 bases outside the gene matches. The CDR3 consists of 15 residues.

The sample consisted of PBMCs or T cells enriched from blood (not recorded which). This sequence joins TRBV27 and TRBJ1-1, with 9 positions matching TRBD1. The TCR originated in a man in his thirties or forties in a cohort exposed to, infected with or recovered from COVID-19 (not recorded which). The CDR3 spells CASSPLGQGHTEAFF. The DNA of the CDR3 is TGTGCCAGCAGTCCTCTGGGACAGGGACACACTGAAGCTTTCTTT.